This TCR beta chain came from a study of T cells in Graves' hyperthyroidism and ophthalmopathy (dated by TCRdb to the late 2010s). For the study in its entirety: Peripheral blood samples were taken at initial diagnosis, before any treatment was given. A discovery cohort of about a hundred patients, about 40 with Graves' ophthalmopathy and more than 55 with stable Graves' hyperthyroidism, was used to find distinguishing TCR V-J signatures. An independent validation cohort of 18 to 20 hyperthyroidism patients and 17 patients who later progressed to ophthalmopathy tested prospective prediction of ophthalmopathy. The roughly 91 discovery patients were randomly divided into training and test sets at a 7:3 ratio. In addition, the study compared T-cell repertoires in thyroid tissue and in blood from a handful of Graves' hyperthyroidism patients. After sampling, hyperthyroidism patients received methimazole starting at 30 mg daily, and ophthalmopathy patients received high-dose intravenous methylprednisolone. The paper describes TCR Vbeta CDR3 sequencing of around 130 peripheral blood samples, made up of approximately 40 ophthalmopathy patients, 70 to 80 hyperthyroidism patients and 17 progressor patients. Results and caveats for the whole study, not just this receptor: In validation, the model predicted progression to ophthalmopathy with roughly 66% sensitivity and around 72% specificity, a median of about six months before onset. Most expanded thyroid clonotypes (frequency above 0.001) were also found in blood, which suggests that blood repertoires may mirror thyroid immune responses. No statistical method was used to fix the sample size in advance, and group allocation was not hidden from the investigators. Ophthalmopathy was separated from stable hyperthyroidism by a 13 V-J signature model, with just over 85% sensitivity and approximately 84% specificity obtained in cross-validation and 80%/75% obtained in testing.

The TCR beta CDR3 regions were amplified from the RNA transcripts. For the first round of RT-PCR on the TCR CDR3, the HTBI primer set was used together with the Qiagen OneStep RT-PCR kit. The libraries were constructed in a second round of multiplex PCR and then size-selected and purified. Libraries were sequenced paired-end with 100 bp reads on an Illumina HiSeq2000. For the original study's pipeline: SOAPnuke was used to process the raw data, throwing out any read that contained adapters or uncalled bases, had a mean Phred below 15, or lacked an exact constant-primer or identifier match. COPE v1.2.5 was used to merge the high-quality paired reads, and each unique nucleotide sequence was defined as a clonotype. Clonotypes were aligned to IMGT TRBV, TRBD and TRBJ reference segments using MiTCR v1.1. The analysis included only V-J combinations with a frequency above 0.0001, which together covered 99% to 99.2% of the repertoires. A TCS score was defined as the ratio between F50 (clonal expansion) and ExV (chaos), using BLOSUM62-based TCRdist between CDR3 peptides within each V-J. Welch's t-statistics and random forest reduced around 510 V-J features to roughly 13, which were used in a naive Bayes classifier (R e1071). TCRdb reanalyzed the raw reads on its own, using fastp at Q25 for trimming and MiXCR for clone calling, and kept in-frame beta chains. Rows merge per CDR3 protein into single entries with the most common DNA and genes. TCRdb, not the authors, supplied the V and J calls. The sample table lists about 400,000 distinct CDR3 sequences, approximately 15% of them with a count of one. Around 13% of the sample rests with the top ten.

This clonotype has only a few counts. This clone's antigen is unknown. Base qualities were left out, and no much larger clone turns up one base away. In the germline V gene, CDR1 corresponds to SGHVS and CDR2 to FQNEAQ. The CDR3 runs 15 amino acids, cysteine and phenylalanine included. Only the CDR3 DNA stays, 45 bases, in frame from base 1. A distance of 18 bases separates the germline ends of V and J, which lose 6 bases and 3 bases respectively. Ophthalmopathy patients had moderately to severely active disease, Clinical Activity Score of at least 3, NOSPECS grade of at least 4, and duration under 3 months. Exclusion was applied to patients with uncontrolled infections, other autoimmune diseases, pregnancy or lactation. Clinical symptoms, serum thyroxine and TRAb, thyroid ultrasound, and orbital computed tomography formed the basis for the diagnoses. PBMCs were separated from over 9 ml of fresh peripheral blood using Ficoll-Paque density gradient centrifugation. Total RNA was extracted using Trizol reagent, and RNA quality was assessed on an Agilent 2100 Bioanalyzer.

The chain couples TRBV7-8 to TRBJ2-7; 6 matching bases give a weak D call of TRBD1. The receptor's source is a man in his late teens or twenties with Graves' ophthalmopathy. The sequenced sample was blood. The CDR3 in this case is CASRRTGSPNYEQYF. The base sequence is TGTGCCAGCAGACGTACAGGGTCCCCGAACTACGAGCAGTACTTC.